A single TCR beta chain is shown here with its context. The CDR3 sequence is 18 residues long. Per the germline V gene, CDR1 is SGDLS and CDR2 is YYNGEE. The junction had 8 bases not matched to a gene; V was cut back by 0 bases and J by 2 bases. As the library was built, unique molecular identifiers were attached to individual cDNA molecules. TCRdb reanalysed the RACE reads using MiXCR and keeps one entry per CDR3 protein. The table records 70,000 to 85,000 distinct CDR3 sequences, approximately 8% of them present only once. This specimen comes from a study of human T cells and chemical hapten exposure. Time point specified: healthy volunteer bleed at 6 weeks. Extraction yielded total RNA from whole blood (unfractionated).

This receptor was obtained from a male donor in good health. Some clones in this sample may be carry-over from other donors' samples. This chain uses TRBV9 with TRBJ2-3; 11 nucleotides match TRBD2. The source material was whole blood. The CDR3 nucleotides read TGTGCCAGCAGCGTAGAGGGACTAGCGGAGGGAATCACAGATACGCAGTATTTT. Amino acid sequence: CASSVEGLAEGITDTQYF.